Each of the 2 T cell receptor beta chains below was sequenced from the same sample in a study of blood T cell repertoires in COVID-19. Sequenced by immunoSEQ multiplex PCR; TCRdb stores in-frame clones only, minus some. Among 150,000 or so clones listed, under 90% were seen once. Sample: peripheral blood. These receptors all stem from an elderly woman with acute or convalescent COVID-19.

The chain is built from TRBV6-6 and TRBJ2-1; 9 bases map to TRBD1. This CDR3 is built from 15 residues. After removal of 4 bases from V and 4 bases from J, the junction contained 5 bases not matched to a gene. Germline V gene sequence: CDR1 MNHNY, CDR2 SVGAGI (reference sequence). The chain's CDR3 is CASSWGQGPYNEQFF. CDR3 nucleotides: TGTGCCAGCAGTTGGGGACAGGGACCATACAATGAGCAGTTCTTC.

This clone came up once. A read error may account for a junction end that differs from germline. The V gene is TRBV11-3, the J gene TRBJ2-1; TRBD2 matches 11 bases. The CDR3 has 15 amino acids. Germline V gene sequence: CDR1 SGHNT, CDR2 YENEEA. CDR3 region: CASRLAGGLDNEQFF. The CDR3 DNA is TGTGCCAGCAGGTTAGCGGGAGGGCTTGACAATGAGCAGTTCTTC.